The TCR beta chain described here comes from a study of vaccination and CD4 T cells after COVID-19. Overall study context: The study drew post-COVID samples a median roughly 99 days after diagnosis (range 35 to 161). Study results and limitations: The cohort comprised relatively few convalescent patients, and no early post-infection timepoints were analyzed.

As for this clonotype: Its specificity is unknown.

Germline loops: CDR1 MDHEN, CDR2 SYDVKM. CDR3 length: 13 residues. The Oncomine TCR Beta short-read assay was applied to DNA of cultured CD4+ T cells. Cultured CD4+ T cells yielded the extracted genomic DNA. One entry per CDR3 protein, called by TCRdb with MiXCR from the PCR reads. The sample yields more than 20,000 distinct CDR3 sequences, less than 45% seen once. Noted time point: late sampling 161 to 241 days after vaccination in a few convalescent patients. Treatment in this sample: roughly 10-day PBMC culture with coronavirus spike peptide pools or control peptides (ViraFEST assay). Material: CD4+ T cells from blood, cultured in vitro, obtained about 7 months after SARS-CoV-2 vaccination. J is TRBJ2-3 and V is TRBV28; no reliable D call. This receptor was obtained from a human donor who had recovered from COVID-19. Written as DNA, the CDR3 is TGTGCTTGCAATACGGACAGCACAGATACGCAGTATTTT. It is translated as CACNTDSTDTQYF.